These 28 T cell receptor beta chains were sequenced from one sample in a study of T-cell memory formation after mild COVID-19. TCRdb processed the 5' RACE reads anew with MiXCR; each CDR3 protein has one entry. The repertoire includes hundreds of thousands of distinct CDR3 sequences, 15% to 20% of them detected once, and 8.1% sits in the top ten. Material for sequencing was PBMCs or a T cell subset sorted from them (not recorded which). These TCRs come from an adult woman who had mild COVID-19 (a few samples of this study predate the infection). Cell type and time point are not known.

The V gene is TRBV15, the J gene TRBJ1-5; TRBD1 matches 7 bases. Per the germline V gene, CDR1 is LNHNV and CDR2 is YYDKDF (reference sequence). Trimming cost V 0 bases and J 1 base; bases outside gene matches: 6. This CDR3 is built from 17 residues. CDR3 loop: CATSREQGGGSNQPQHF. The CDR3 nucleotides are TGTGCCACCAGCAGAGAGCAGGGAGGGGGCAGCAATCAGCCCCAGCATTTT.

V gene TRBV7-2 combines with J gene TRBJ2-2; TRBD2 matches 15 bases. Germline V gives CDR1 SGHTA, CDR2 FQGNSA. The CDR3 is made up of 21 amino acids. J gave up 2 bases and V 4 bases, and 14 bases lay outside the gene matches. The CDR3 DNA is TGTGCCAGCAGCTCCAAATCCCCGGGACTAGCGGGGGGTCCCAACACCGGGGAGCTGTTTTTT. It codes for CASSSKSPGLAGGPNTGELFF. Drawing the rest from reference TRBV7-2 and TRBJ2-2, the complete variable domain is GAGVSQSPSNKVTEKGKDVELRCDPISGHTALYWYRQSLGQGLEFLIYFQGNSAPDKSGLPSDRFSAERTGGSVSTLTIQRTQQEDSAVYLCASSSKSPGLAGGPNTGELFFGEGSRLTVL.

The CDR3 region has the DNA TGTGCCAGCAGCCAGGATGGACAATTCAATCAGCCCCAGCATTTT. Its translation is CASSQDGQFNQPQHF. The chain has TRBV3-1 and TRBJ1-5; D might be TRBD1 (5 bases). Trimming removed 3 bases at V and 3 bases at J, with 12 bases between. Germline lookup yields CDR1 LGHDT and CDR2 YNNKEL (reference sequence). The CDR3 length is 15 residues.

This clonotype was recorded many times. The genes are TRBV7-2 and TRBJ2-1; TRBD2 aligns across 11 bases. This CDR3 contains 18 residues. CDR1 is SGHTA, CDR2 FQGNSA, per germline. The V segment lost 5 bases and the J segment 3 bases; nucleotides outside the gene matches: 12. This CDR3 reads CASSHPGLAENYYNEQFF. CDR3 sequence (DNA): TGTGCCAGCAGCCATCCGGGACTAGCGGAAAATTACTACAATGAGCAGTTCTTC.

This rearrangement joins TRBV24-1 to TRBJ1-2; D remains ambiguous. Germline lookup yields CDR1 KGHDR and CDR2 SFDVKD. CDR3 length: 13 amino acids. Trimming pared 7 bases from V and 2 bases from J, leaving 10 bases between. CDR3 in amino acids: CATRPTANYGYTF. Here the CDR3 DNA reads TGTGCCACCAGACCTACGGCCAACTATGGCTACACCTTC.

Here the CDR3 reads CSAPNRYEQYF. The CDR3 DNA reads TGCAGTGCCCCCAACCGGTACGAGCAGTACTTC. This rearrangement joins TRBV20-1 to TRBJ2-7; D ambiguous. CDR3 length: 11 residues. In germline, CDR1 is DFQATT, CDR2 SNEGSKA (reference sequence). V lost 6 bases and J 4 bases, leaving 10 bases between the germline ends.

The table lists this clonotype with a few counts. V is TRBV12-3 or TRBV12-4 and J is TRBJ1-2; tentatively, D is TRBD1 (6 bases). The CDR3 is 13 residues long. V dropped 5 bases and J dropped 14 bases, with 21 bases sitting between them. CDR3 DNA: TGTGCCAGCAGTACCCTAACCCGACAGGTTTCAACCTTC. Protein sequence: CASSTLTRQVSTF.

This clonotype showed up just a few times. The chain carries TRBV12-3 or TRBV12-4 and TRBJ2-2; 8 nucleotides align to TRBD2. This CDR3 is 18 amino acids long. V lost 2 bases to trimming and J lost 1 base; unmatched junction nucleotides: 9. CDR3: CASSLSVRREVNTGELFF. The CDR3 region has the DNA TGTGCCAGCAGTTTATCAGTTCGGCGGGAGGTGAACACCGGGGAGCTGTTTTTT.

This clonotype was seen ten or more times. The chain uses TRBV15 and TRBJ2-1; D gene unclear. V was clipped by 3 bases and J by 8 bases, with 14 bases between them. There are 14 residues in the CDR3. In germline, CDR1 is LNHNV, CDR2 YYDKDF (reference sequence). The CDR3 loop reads CATSRSRVGYEQFF. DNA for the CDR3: TGTGCCACCAGCAGGTCCCGCGTGGGATATGAGCAGTTCTTC. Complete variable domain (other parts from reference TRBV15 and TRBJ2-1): DAMVIQNPRYQVTQFGKPVTLSCSQTLNHNVMYWYQQKSSQAPKLLFHYYDKDFNNEADTPDNFQSRRPNTSFCFLDIRSPGLGDTAMYLCATSRSRVGYEQFFGPGTRLTVL.

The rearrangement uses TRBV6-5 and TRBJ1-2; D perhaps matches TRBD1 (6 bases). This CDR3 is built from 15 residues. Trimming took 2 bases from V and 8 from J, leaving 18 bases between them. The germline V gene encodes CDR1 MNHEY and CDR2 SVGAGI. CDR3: CASSYGTSQSKGYTF. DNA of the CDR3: TGTGCCAGCAGTTACGGGACATCACAATCGAAGGGCTACACCTTC.

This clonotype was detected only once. CDR3 protein: CSAKEDSSGGGYTF. DNA for the CDR3: TGCAGTGCTAAGGAGGACAGTTCGGGGGGTGGCTACACCTTC. This chain uses TRBV20-1 with TRBJ1-2; weak D call: TRBD1 (6 bases). The CDR3 sequence is 14 residues long. Trimming took off 4 bases at V and 7 bases at J, with 19 bases between the two ends. Germline CDR1 is DFQATT and CDR2 is SNEGSKA (reference sequence).

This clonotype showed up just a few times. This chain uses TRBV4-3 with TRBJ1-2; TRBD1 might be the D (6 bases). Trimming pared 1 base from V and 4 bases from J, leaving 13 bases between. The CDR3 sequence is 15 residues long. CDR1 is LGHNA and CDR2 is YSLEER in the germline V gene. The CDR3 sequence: CASSQGGQGSYGYTF. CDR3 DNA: TGCGCCAGCAGCCAAGGGGGGCAGGGATCCTATGGCTACACCTTC.

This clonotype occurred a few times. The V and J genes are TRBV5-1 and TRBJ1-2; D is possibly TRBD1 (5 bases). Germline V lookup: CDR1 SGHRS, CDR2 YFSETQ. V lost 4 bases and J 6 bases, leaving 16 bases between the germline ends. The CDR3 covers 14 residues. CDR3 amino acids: CASSIPALGHGYTF. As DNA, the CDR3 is TGCGCCAGCAGCATACCGGCCTTGGGGCATGGCTACACCTTC. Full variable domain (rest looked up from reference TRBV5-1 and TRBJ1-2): KAGVTQTPRYLIKTRGQQVTLSCSPISGHRSVSWYQQTPGQGLQFLFEYFSETQRNKGNFPGRFSGRQFSNSRSEMNVSTLELGDSALYLCASSIPALGHGYTFGSGTRLTVV.

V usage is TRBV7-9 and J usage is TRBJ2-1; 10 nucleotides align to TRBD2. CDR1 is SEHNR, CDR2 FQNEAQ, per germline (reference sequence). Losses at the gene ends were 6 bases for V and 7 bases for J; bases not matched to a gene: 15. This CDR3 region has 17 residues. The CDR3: CASRPGTSDPLRNEQFF. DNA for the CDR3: TGTGCCAGCAGGCCCGGGACTAGCGACCCCCTAAGGAATGAGCAGTTCTTC.

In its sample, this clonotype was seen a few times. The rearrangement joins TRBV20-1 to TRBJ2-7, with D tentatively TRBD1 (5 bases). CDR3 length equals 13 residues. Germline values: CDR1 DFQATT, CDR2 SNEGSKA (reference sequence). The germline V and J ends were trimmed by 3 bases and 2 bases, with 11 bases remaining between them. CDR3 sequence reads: CSASSRVAYEQYF. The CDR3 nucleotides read TGCAGTGCTAGTTCCAGGGTGGCCTACGAGCAGTACTTC.

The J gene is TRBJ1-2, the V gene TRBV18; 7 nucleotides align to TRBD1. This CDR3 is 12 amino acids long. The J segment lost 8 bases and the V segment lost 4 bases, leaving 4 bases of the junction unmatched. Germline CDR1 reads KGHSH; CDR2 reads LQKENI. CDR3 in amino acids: CASSRQGDGYTF. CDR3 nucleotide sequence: TGTGCCAGCTCACGACAGGGTGACGGCTACACCTTC. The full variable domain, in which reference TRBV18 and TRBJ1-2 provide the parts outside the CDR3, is NAGVMQNPRHLVRRRGQEARLRCSPMKGHSHVYWYRQLPEEGLKFMVYLQKENIIDESGMPKERFSAEFPKEGPSILRIQQVVRGDSAAYFCASSRQGDGYTFGSGTRLTVV.

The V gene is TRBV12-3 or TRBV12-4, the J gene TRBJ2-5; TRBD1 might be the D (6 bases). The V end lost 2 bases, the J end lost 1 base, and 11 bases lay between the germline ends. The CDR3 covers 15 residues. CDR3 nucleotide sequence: TGTGCCAGCAGTTTACGGTCGGACAGCCAAGAGACCCAGTACTTC. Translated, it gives CASSLRSDSQETQYF.

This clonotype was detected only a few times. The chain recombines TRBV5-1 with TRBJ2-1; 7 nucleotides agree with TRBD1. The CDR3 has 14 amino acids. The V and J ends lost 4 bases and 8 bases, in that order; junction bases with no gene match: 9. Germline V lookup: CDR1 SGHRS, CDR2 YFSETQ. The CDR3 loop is CASSPTGTGDEQFF. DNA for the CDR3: TGCGCCAGCAGCCCGACAGGGACCGGCGATGAGCAGTTCTTC.

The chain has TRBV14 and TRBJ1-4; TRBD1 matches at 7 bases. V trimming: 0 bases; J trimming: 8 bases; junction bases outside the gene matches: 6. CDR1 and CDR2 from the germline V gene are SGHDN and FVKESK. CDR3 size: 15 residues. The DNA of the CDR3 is TGTGCCAGCAGCCAAGATAGACAGGGAAGGGAAAAACTGTTTTTT. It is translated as CASSQDRQGREKLFF.

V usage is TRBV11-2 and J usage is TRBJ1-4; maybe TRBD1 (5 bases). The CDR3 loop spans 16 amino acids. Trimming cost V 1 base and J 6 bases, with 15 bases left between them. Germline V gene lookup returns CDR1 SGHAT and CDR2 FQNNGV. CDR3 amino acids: CASSLVQAAGHEKLFF. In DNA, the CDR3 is TGTGCCAGCAGCTTAGTTCAGGCGGCGGGACATGAAAAACTGTTTTTT.

The DNA of the CDR3 is TGTGCCAGCTTGGACGCGTACGCCTACAATGAGCAGTTCTTC. Translation: CASLDAYAYNEQFF. The genes are TRBV6-2 or TRBV6-3 and TRBJ2-1; no firm D call. Germline V gives CDR1 MNHEY, CDR2 SVGEGT. The CDR3 loop spans 14 amino acids. The V end was cut by 8 bases, the J end by 2 bases, with 13 bases between.

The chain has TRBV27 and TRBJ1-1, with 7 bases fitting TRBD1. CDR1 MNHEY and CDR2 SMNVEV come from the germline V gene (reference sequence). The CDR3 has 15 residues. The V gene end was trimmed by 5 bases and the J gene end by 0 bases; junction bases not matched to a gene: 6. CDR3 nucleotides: TGTGCCAGCAGTCCCGACAGGGTCCTGAACACTGAAGCTTTCTTT. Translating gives CASSPDRVLNTEAFF.

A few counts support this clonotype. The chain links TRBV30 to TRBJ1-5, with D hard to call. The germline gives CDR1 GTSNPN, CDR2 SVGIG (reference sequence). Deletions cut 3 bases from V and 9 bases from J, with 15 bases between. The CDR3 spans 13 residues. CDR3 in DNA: TGTGCCTGGAGGGCGCATCCCCTGGGGCCCCAGCATTTT. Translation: CAWRAHPLGPQHF.

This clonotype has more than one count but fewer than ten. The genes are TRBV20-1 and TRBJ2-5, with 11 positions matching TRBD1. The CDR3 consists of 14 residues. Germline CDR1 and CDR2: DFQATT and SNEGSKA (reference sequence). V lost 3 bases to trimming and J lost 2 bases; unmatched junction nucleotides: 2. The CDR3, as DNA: TGCAGTGCTAGCCGGGACAGGGGGCAAGAGACCCAGTACTTC. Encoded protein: CSASRDRGQETQYF.

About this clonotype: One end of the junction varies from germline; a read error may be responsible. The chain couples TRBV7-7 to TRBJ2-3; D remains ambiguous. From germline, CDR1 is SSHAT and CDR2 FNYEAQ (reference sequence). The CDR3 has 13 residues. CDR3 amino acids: CASSSDRTDTQYF. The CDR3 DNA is TGTGCTAGCAGCTCGGACCGCACAGATACGCAGTATTTT.

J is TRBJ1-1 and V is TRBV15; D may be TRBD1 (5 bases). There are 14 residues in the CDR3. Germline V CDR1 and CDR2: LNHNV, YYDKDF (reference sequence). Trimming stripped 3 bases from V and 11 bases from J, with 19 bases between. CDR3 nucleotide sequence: TGTGCCACCAGCAGTGACGCCTCGGGGACGAGGGCTTTCTTT. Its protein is CATSSDASGTRAFF.

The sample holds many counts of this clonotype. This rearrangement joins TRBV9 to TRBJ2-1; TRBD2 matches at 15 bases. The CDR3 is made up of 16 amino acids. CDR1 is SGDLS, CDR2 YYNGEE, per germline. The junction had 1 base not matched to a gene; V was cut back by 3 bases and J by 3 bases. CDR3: CASSAGLAGGYNEQFF. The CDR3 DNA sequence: TGTGCCAGCAGCGCGGGACTAGCGGGAGGCTACAATGAGCAGTTCTTC.

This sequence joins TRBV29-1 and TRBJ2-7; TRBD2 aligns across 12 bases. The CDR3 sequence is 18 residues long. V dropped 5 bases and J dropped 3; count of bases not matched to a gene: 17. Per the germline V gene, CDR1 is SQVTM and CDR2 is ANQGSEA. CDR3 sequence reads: CSVYGGKTSGRRDYEQYF. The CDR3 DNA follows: TGCAGCGTTTACGGGGGAAAGACTAGCGGGAGAAGGGACTACGAGCAGTACTTC.